Presented here are 21 T cell receptor beta chains from one specimen sequenced in a study of radiotherapy plus CTLA-4 blockade in lung cancer. The assay was immunoSEQ multiplex PCR, and TCRdb's table has in-frame clones only and misses some. The table lists 55,000 to 85,000 clones, approximately 76% of them singletons. The sample in question was peripheral blood, obtained from a patient treated with radiotherapy plus ipilimumab. These receptors all stem from a human donor with non-small cell lung cancer whose response to radiotherapy plus ipilimumab could not be evaluated. Some clones in this sample may be carry-over from other donors' samples.

The chain is built from TRBV5-1 and TRBJ1-1; 7 nucleotides agree with TRBD1. CDR3 size: 14 residues. V trimming: 3 bases; J trimming: 1 base; junction bases outside the gene matches: 3. From germline, CDR1 is SGHRS and CDR2 YFSETQ. CDR3 loop: CASSSSGGNTEAFF. In nucleotides, the CDR3 is TGCGCCAGCAGCTCGTCAGGGGGGAACACTGAAGCTTTCTTT.

This clone occurred once. This rearrangement joins TRBV18 to TRBJ2-2; 7 nucleotides line up with TRBD2. With V trimmed by 2 bases and J by 6 bases, 9 bases remained unmatched. Germline V lookup: CDR1 KGHSH, CDR2 LQKENI. The CDR3 runs 16 residues. The CDR3 loop is CASSPGSSGRSGELFF. The CDR3, as DNA: TGTGCCAGCTCACCAGGGTCTAGCGGTCGTTCCGGGGAGCTGTTTTTT.

The gene calls are TRBV5-5 and TRBJ2-7; D may be TRBD1 (6 bases). Germline assignment: CDR1 SGHKS and CDR2 YYEKEE (reference sequence). There are 12 residues in the CDR3. V dropped 9 bases and J dropped 2 bases, with 12 bases sitting between them. The CDR3 spells CATLGQTYEQYF. In nucleotides, the CDR3 is TGTGCCACTTTAGGACAGACCTACGAGCAGTACTTC.

Here the CDR3 DNA reads TGCGCCAGCAGCTTAAGCGGGGGATACAATGAGCAGTTCTTC. Protein sequence: CASSLSGGYNEQFF. V is TRBV5-1 and J is TRBJ2-1, with TRBD2 matching 8 bases. Trimming removed 2 bases from V and 4 bases from J; junction bases left unmatched: 2. Germline V CDR1 and CDR2: SGHRS, YFSETQ. The CDR3 consists of 14 residues.

This clone was seen a few times. Different DNA sequences within this sample yield the same CDR3. The chain is built from TRBV4-2 and TRBJ2-7, with 12 bases fitting TRBD2. CDR3 length: 16 residues. Germline CDR1 LGHNA, CDR2 YNFKEQ. J was trimmed by 4 bases and V by 4 bases; bases with no gene match: 8. CDR3 loop: CASSPISTSGGYEQYF. In DNA, the CDR3 is TGTGCCAGCAGCCCAATTTCGACTAGCGGGGGTTACGAGCAGTACTTC.

The chain is built from TRBV15 and TRBJ2-2; TRBD2 matches at 12 bases. This CDR3 spans 16 amino acids. The germline V gene encodes CDR1 LNHNV and CDR2 YYDKDF (reference sequence). V lost 1 base, J lost 7 bases, and 4 bases stayed unmatched. The CDR3 spells CATSRGPSGGDGELFF. The CDR3 coding sequence is TGTGCCACCAGCAGAGGTCCTAGCGGGGGGGACGGGGAGCTGTTTTTT.

The DNA of the CDR3 is TGTGCCAGCAGCTTACGCGAGGGTGCAACTAATGAAAAACTGTTTTTT. Translation gives CASSLREGATNEKLFF. The V call is TRBV11-3, the J call TRBJ1-4; D call uncertain. With 2 bases removed from V and 0 bases from J, the gap between germline ends came to 10 bases. CDR3 size: 16 residues. Germline V gives CDR1 SGHNT, CDR2 YENEEA. Together with reference TRBV11-3 and TRBJ1-4, the CDR3 gives the full variable domain: EAGVVQSPRYKIIEKKQPVAFWCNPISGHNTLYWYLQNLGQGPELLIRYENEEAVDDSQLPKDRFSAERLKGVDSTLKIQPAELGDSAVYLCASSLREGATNEKLFFGSGTQLSVL.

This clone was picked up one time. This chain connects TRBV7-2 to TRBJ1-4; 7 positions agree with TRBD1. The CDR3 contains 14 residues. Unmatched junction bases numbered 3, after V lost 1 base and J lost 7 bases. Germline V CDR1 and CDR2: SGHTA, FQGNSA. CDR3 nucleotide sequence: TGTGCCAGCAGCTTAGGAGGGGGCGTTGAAAAACTGTTTTTT. Its protein is CASSLGGGVEKLFF.

The gene calls are TRBV7-9 and TRBJ2-3, with TRBD2 identical over 8 bases. The CDR3 covers 15 residues. Germline V gene sequence: CDR1 SEHNR, CDR2 FQNEAQ (reference sequence). J gave up 4 bases and V 5 bases, and 8 bases lay outside the gene matches. The DNA for the CDR3 is TGTGCCAGCAGCCCCCGGGGGGGCAGGGCAGATACGCAGTATTTT. It specifies CASSPRGGRADTQYF.

This clone occurred once. This chain links TRBV4-2 with TRBJ1-5; D uncertain. Trimming removed 3 bases at V and 3 bases at J, with 12 bases between. The CDR3 totals 15 residues. The germline V gene encodes CDR1 LGHNA and CDR2 YNFKEQ. As DNA, the CDR3 is TGTGCCAGCAGCCAGAATGGGAGCCCCAATCAGCCCCAGCATTTT. Residues: CASSQNGSPNQPQHF.

The chain joins TRBV14 to TRBJ1-2; D possibly corresponds to TRBD1 (5 bases). This CDR3 has 14 residues. Germline assignment: CDR1 SGHDN and CDR2 FVKESK. Trimming took 5 bases from V and 5 from J, leaving 15 bases between them. CDR3 loop: CASSSRDGGYGYTF. As DNA, the CDR3 is TGTGCCAGCAGCAGCCGGGACGGAGGGTATGGCTACACCTTC.

The chain employs TRBV30 and TRBJ1-1; weak D call: TRBD1 (5 bases). Germline V lookup: CDR1 GTSNPN, CDR2 SVGIG (reference sequence). V was pared by 0 bases and J by 6 bases, with 11 bases between. The CDR3 consists of 13 residues. Here the CDR3 DNA reads TGTGCCTGGAGTGTACTGGGGGGTGCTGAAGCTTTCTTT. The encoded protein is CAWSVLGGAEAFF. The whole variable domain, filled in from reference TRBV30 and TRBJ1-1, reads SQTIHQWPATLVQPVGSPLSLECTVEGTSNPNLYWYRQAAGRGLQLLFYSVGIGQISSEVPQNLSASRPQDRQFILSSKKLLLSDSGFYLCAWSVLGGAEAFFGQGTRLTVV.

V gene TRBV5-4 combines with J gene TRBJ2-7; no definite D call. Per germline, CDR1 SGHNT and CDR2 YYREEE (reference sequence). The CDR3 is made up of 14 amino acids. V dropped 0 bases and J dropped 0 bases, with 7 bases sitting between them. CDR3 nucleotide sequence: TGTGCCAGCAGCTTGGACAGTAGCTCCTACGAGCAGTACTTC. Amino acids: CASSLDSSSYEQYF.

This clone has more than one count but fewer than ten. The J gene is TRBJ2-1, the V gene TRBV4-1, with TRBD1 identical over 10 bases. J was trimmed by 2 bases and V by 2 bases; bases with no gene match: 6. This CDR3 spans 17 amino acids. Germline V gene lookup returns CDR1 MGHRA and CDR2 YSYEKL. The CDR3 bases are TGCGCCAGCAGCCAACCGCCGGGACAGGGGACCTACAATGAGCAGTTCTTC. Its translation: CASSQPPGQGTYNEQFF.

CDR3 residues: CASSLGGDRDDEQYF. As DNA, the CDR3 is TGTGCCAGCAGCTTGGGGGGGGACAGGGACGACGAGCAGTACTTC. The rearrangement uses TRBV5-4 and TRBJ2-7; TRBD1 matches at 9 bases. V trimming: 0 bases; J trimming: 5 bases; junction bases outside the gene matches: 6. This CDR3 has 15 amino acids. CDR1 and CDR2 (germline): SGHNT, YYREEE (reference sequence). The whole variable domain, remainder taken from reference TRBV5-4 and TRBJ2-7, is ETGVTQSPTHLIKTRGQQVTLRCSSQSGHNTVSWYQQALGQGPQFIFQYYREEENGRGNFPPRFSGLQFPNYSSELNVNALELDDSALYLCASSLGGDRDDEQYFGPGTRLTVT.

The rearrangement uses TRBV27 and TRBJ2-3, with 8 bases matching TRBD2. V lost 10 bases and J lost 7; bases outside the gene matches: 7. CDR1 MNHEY and CDR2 SMNVEV come from the germline V gene (reference sequence). The CDR3 length is 12 residues. CDR3 DNA: TGTGCCATCGGGGGGGCCGTGAATACGCAGTATTTT. Translating it yields CAIGGAVNTQYF.

The chain recombines TRBV28 with TRBJ2-7; D unclear. The CDR3 has 15 amino acids. V lost 4 bases and J 2 bases, leaving 15 bases between the germline ends. The germline V gene has CDR1 MDHEN and CDR2 SYDVKM. The DNA for the CDR3 is TGTGCCAGCAGTTCAGGCCCCTCTCGCGCCTACGAGCAGTACTTC. This translates into CASSSGPSRAYEQYF.

The J gene is TRBJ1-6, the V gene TRBV4-1, with TRBD1 as a possible D gene (5 bases). V gave up 0 bases and J gave up 0 bases, with 12 bases separating them. Germline V gene sequence: CDR1 MGHRA, CDR2 YSYEKL. CDR3 length: 18 amino acids. This chain's CDR3 is CASSQDRTGGSYNSPLHF. The CDR3, as DNA: TGCGCCAGCAGCCAAGATCGGACCGGGGGCTCCTATAATTCACCCCTCCACTTT.

The chain employs TRBV19 and TRBJ1-3, with D possibly matching TRBD1 (6 bases). Trimming cost V 4 bases and J 0 bases, with 13 bases left between them. Germline CDR1 is LNHDA and CDR2 is SQIVND (reference sequence). The CDR3 is 16 residues long. The CDR3 reads CASSTPQGYSGNTIYF. The CDR3, as DNA: TGTGCCAGTAGTACCCCACAGGGCTACTCTGGAAACACCATATATTTT.

This clone was seen only once. The J gene is TRBJ2-7, the V gene TRBV7-2; TRBD2 matches at 8 bases. The trim removed 4 bases at V and 7 bases at J, leaving 15 bases unmatched. This CDR3 has 16 residues. CDR1 is SGHTA, CDR2 FQGNSA, per germline. CDR3 region: CASSYPQRGLKGEQYF. CDR3 DNA sequence: TGTGCCAGCAGCTACCCCCAGCGGGGGTTAAAGGGGGAGCAGTACTTC.

This clone came up once. The chain joins TRBV5-1 to TRBJ1-2; 7 nucleotides line up with TRBD1. The CDR3 runs 14 residues. Germline V gene data show CDR1 as SGHRS and CDR2 as YFSETQ. Unmatched junction bases numbered 1, after V lost 0 bases and J lost 2 bases. The CDR3 coding sequence is TGCGCCAGCAGCTTGGAGGGACAGAACTATGGCTACACCTTC. It translates to CASSLEGQNYGYTF.